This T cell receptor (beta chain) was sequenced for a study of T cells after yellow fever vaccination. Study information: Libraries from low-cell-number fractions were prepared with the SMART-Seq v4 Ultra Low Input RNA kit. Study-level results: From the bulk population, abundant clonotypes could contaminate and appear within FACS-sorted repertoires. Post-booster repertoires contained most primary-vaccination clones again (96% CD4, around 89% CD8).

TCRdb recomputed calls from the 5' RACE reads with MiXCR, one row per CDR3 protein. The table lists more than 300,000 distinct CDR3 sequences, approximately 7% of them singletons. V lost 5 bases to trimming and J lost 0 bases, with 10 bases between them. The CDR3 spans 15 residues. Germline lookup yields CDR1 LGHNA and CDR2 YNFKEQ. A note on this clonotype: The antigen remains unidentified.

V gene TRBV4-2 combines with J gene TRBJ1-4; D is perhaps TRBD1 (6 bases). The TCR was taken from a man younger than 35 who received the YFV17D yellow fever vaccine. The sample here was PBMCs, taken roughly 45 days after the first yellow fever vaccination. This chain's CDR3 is CASSEGGPTNEKLFF. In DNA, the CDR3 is TGTGCCAGCAGCGAAGGGGGGCCAACTAATGAAAAACTGTTTTTT.